The entry that follows covers one TCR beta chain sequence. CDR1 and CDR2 (germline): MNHEY, SVGAGI. V dropped 6 bases and J dropped 4 bases, with 12 bases sitting between them. The CDR3 contains 14 residues. These data are taken from a study of blood T cell repertoires in COVID-19. Across the whole study: T cells, B-cell-depleted T cells, or PBMCs provided the cDNA or gDNA that served as material.

Original handling: Counts of nucleated cells, estimated from reference gene primer amplification, were obtained. Here immunoSEQ multiplex PCR was the method, and the copy in TCRdb shows in-frame clones only, minus some. V and J calls and clone size are those listed in that table; D and trimming were worked out from the DNA. Of about 140,000 clones in the sample, around 80% are singletons; the top ten hold 3.5% to 4.5%. This sequence originates from a man in his 60s with acute or convalescent COVID-19. Sequences were obtained from peripheral blood. The chain employs TRBV6-5 and TRBJ2-2, with D tentatively TRBD1 (6 bases). For the CDR3, the DNA is TGTGCCAGCAGATTAACAGGGCCCACCGGGGAGCTGTTTTTT. Translating it yields CASRLTGPTGELFF.